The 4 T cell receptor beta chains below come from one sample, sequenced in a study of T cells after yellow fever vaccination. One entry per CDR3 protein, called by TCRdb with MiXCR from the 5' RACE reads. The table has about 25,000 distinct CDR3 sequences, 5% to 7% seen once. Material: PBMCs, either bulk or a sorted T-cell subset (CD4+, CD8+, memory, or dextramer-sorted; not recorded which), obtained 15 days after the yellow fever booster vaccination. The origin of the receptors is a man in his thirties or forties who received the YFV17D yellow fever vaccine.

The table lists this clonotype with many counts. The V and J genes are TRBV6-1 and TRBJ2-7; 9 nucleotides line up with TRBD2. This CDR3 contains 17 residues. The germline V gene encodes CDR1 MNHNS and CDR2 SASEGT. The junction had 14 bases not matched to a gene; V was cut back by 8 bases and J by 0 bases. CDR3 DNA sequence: TGTGCCAGCCCTTTAGCGGGAGATGTTTCCACCTCCTACGAGCAGTACTTC. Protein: CASPLAGDVSTSYEQYF.

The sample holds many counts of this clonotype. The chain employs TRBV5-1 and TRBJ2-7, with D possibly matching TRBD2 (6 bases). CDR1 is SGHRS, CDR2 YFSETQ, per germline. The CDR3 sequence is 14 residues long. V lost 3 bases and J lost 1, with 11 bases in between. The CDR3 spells CASSSRTNSYEQYF. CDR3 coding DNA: TGCGCCAGCAGCTCCCGGACTAATTCCTACGAGCAGTACTTC.

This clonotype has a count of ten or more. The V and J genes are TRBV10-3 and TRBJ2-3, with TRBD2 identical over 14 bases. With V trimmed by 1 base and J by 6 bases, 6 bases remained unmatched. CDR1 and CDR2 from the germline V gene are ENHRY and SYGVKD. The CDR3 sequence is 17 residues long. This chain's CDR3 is CAISEFQTSGRGDTQYF. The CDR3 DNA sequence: TGTGCCATCAGTGAGTTCCAGACTAGCGGGAGGGGTGATACGCAGTATTTT.

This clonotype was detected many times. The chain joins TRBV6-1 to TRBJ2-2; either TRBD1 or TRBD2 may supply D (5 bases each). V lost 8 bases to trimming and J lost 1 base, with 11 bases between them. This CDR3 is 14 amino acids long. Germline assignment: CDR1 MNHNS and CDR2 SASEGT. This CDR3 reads CASGGPRNTGELFF. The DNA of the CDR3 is TGTGCCAGCGGGGGACCGAGGAACACCGGGGAGCTGTTTTTT.